These 2 T cell receptor beta chains share one sample of origin, sequenced in a study of T cell repertoires in cytomegalovirus infection. In TCRdb, the reads were re-called with MiXCR into one record per CDR3 protein. The table shows under 800,000 distinct CDR3 sequences, with 20% to 25% occurring only once. Material: CD8+ T cells from PBMCs. These receptors all stem from a human donor in good health (CMV status not recorded). Some clones in this sample may be carry-over from other donors' samples.

This clonotype occurred many times. In DNA, the CDR3 is TGTGCCAGCAGCTCCAGGAGTAGCAATCAGCCCCAGCATTTT. This sequence encodes CASSSRSSNQPQHF. The V gene is TRBV7-8, the J gene TRBJ1-5; D is unclear. This CDR3 spans 14 amino acids. CDR1 and CDR2 from the germline V gene are SGHVS and FQNEAQ. V was trimmed by 4 bases and J by 0 bases, leaving 7 bases between them.

The rearrangement links TRBV6-2 or TRBV6-3 to TRBJ1-1; no reliable D call. Trimming removed 6 bases at V and 7 bases at J, with 12 bases between. The germline V gene encodes CDR1 MNHEY and CDR2 SVGEGT. CDR3 length: 12 residues. The CDR3 nucleotides are TGTGCCAGCAGCCTCACTTGGAATGAAGCTTTCTTT. Translated: CASSLTWNEAFF.